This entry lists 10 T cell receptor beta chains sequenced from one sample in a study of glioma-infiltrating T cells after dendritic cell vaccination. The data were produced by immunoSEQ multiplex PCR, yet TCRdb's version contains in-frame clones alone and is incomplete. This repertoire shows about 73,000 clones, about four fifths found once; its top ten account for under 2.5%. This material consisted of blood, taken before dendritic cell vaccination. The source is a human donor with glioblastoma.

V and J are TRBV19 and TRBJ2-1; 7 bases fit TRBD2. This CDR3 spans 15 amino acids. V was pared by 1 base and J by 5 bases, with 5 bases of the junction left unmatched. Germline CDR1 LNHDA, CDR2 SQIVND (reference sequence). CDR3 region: CASSIVTGGHNEQFF. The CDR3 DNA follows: TGTGCCAGTAGTATAGTAACGGGGGGACACAATGAGCAGTTCTTC.

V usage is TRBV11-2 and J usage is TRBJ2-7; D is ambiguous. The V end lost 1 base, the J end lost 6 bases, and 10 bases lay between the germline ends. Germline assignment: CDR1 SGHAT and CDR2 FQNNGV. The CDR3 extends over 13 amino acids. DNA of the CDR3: TGTGCCAGCAGCTTAGGCCCTTCCAGCGAGCAGTACTTC. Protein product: CASSLGPSSEQYF.

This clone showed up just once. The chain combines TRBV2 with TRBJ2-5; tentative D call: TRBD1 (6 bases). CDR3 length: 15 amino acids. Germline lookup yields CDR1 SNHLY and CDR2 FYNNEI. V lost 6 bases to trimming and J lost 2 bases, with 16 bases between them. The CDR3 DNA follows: TGTGCCAGCAGCCCTAGCCAGGGGAGACAAGAGACCCAGTACTTC. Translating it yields CASSPSQGRQETQYF.

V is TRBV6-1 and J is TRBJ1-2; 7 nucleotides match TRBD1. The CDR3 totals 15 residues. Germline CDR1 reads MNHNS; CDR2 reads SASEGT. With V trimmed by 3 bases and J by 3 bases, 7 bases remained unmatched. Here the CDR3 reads CASSDPGTEHYGYTF. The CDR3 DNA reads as TGTGCCAGCAGTGATCCCGGGACAGAGCACTATGGCTACACCTTC.

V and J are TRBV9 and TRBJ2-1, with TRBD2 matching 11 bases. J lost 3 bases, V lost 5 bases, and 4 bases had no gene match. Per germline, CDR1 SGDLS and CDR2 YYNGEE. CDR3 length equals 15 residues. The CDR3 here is CASSAGTSGYNEQFF. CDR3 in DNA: TGTGCCAGCAGTGCCGGGACTAGCGGCTACAATGAGCAGTTCTTC.

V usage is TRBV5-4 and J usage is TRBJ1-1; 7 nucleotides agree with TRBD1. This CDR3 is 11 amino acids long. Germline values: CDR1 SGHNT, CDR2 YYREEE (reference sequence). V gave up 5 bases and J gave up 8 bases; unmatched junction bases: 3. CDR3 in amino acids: CASSRQGEAFF. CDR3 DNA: TGTGCCAGCAGTCGACAGGGAGAAGCTTTCTTT.

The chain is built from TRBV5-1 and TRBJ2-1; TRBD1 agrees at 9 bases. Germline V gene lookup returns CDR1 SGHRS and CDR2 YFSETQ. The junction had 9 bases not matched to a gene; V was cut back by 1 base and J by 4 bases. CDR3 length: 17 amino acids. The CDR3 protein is CASSLLGGQGTYNEQFF. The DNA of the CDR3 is TGCGCCAGCAGCTTGCTGGGGGGACAGGGCACGTACAATGAGCAGTTCTTC. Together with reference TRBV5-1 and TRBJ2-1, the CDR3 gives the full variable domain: KAGVTQTPRYLIKTRGQQVTLSCSPISGHRSVSWYQQTPGQGLQFLFEYFSETQRNKGNFPGRFSGRQFSNSRSEMNVSTLELGDSALYLCASSLLGGQGTYNEQFFGPGTRLTVL.

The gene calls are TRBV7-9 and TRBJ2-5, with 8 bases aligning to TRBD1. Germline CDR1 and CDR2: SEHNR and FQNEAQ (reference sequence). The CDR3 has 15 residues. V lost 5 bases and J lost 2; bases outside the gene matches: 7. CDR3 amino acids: CASSGGQAPQETQYF. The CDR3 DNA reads TGTGCCAGCAGCGGGGGACAGGCACCTCAAGAGACCCAGTACTTC.

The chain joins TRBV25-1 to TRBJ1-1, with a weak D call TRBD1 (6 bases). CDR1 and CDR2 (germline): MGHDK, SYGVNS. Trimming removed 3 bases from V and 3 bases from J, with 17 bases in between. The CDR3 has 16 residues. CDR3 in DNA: TGTGCCAGCAGTGAGACTGGGGGCGCGACCCACACTGAAGCTTTCTTT. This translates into CASSETGGATHTEAFF.

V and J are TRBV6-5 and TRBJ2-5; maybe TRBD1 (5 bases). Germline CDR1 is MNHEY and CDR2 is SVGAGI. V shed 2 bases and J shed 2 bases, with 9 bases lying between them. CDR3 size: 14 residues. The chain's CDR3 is CASSYGAAQETQYF. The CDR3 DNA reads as TGTGCCAGCAGTTACGGGGCCGCTCAAGAGACCCAGTACTTC.